This T cell receptor (beta chain) was recovered during a study of T cells in Graves' hyperthyroidism and ophthalmopathy. Looking at the study overall: Peripheral blood was drawn at first diagnosis, prior to all treatment.

Hyperthyroidism patients were newly diagnosed, had disease duration under 2 months, and were aged 18 to 65 years. Amplification of TCR beta CDR3 regions was performed using RNA transcripts as template. HTBI primers were employed in a first-round RT-PCR of the TCR CDR3. From the multiplex PCR reads, TCRdb called clonotypes with MiXCR, one entry per CDR3 protein. The profile shows fewer than 550,000 distinct CDR3 sequences, around a sixth of them singletons. The CDR3 has 14 residues. Germline V gene lookup returns CDR1 SGHRS and CDR2 YFSETQ. With 4 bases removed from V and 0 bases from J, the gap between germline ends came to 7 bases. This clonotype was counted at least ten times.

The clonotype originates from a young woman with Graves' hyperthyroidism. Sequenced material: blood. V and J are TRBV5-1 and TRBJ2-2; D is possibly TRBD1 or TRBD2 (5 bases each). CDR3 in DNA: TGCGCCAGCAGCGTGGGACCGAACACCGGGGAGCTGTTTTTT. This codes for CASSVGPNTGELFF. Using reference TRBV5-1 and TRBJ2-2 for the parts outside the CDR3, the full variable domain is KAGVTQTPRYLIKTRGQQVTLSCSPISGHRSVSWYQQTPGQGLQFLFEYFSETQRNKGNFPGRFSGRQFSNSRSEMNVSTLELGDSALYLCASSVGPNTGELFFGEGSRLTVL.